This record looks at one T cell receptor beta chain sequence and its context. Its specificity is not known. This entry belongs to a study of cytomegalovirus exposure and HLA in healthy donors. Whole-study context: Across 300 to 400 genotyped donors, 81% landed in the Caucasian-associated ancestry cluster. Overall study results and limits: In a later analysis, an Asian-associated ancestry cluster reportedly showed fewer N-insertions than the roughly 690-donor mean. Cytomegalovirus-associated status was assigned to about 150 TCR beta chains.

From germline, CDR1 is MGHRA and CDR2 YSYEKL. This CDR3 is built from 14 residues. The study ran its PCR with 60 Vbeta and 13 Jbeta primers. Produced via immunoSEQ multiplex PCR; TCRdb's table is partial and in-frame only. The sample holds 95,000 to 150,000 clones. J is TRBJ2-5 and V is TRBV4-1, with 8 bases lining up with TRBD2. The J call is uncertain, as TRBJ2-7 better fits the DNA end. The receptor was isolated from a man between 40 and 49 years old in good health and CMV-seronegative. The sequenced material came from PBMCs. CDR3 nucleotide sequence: TGCGCCAGCAGCCAACGGGGACTAGGTGGCGAGCAGTACTTC. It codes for CASSQRGLGGEQYF.